The 5 T cell receptor beta chains given below trace back to one sample, sequenced in a study of shared clonotypes between healthy human individuals. Generated by immunoSEQ multiplex PCR, the TCRdb table keeps only in-frame clones and is missing some. Altogether fewer than 3 million clones are present, roughly 92% being singletons, with the ten largest covering approximately 0.4%. The sequenced sample consisted of naive CD4+ T cells from PBMCs. Indicated subset: CD45RA+ positively selected. Source of these receptors: a man between 18 and 35 years old in good health. Some clones in this sample may be carry-over from other donors' samples.

The chain uses TRBV5-1 and TRBJ2-1; either TRBD1 or TRBD2 may fit D (5 bases each). The CDR3 runs to 15 residues. Per the germline V gene, CDR1 is SGHRS and CDR2 is YFSETQ. The V and J ends lost 3 bases and 4 bases respectively, with 14 bases between them. The CDR3 is CASSYGEGPYNEQFF. CDR3 sequence (DNA): TGCGCCAGCAGCTATGGAGAGGGACCATACAATGAGCAGTTCTTC.

V gene TRBV7-2 combines with J gene TRBJ2-5, with D possibly being TRBD2 (5 bases). CDR1 is SGHTA and CDR2 is FQGNSA in the germline V gene. Trimming took off 5 bases at V and 7 bases at J, with 23 bases between the two ends. The CDR3 contains 16 residues. The DNA of the CDR3 is TGTGCCAGCAGCCCGCTAGCTCTGTCAGGCTCGGGGACCCAGTACTTC. Translation: CASSPLALSGSGTQYF.

The chain employs TRBV28 and TRBJ2-7; 8 positions match TRBD1. The germline CDR1 and CDR2 sequences are MDHEN and SYDVKM. This CDR3 spans 15 amino acids. Trimming took 5 bases from V and 4 from J; bases not matched to a gene: 10. CDR3 amino acids: CASSPIGQGAYEQYF. The DNA of the CDR3 is TGTGCCAGCAGTCCTATTGGACAGGGAGCTTACGAGCAGTACTTC.

V is TRBV5-4 and J is TRBJ2-5, with TRBD2 matching over 8 bases. The CDR3 has 14 amino acids. V shed 1 base and J 4 bases; nucleotides not matched to a gene: 3. In germline, CDR1 is SGHNT, CDR2 YYREEE (reference sequence). CDR3 sequence reads: CASSLRAGGETQYF. In DNA, the CDR3 is TGTGCCAGCAGCTTGAGGGCGGGAGGAGAGACCCAGTACTTC.

The chain carries TRBV5-1 and TRBJ2-5; D perhaps matches TRBD2 (6 bases). V was clipped by 0 bases and J by 9 bases, with 21 bases between them. From germline, CDR1 is SGHRS and CDR2 YFSETQ. This CDR3 spans 16 amino acids. The CDR3 DNA sequence: TGCGCCAGCAGCTTGGGTCGGGATGCCCGTGGAGGGTCCCAGTACTTC. It specifies CASSLGRDARGGSQYF. The complete variable domain, with remaining parts taken from reference TRBV5-1 and TRBJ2-5, reads KAGVTQTPRYLIKTRGQQVTLSCSPISGHRSVSWYQQTPGQGLQFLFEYFSETQRNKGNFPGRFSGRQFSNSRSEMNVSTLELGDSALYLCASSLGRDARGGSQYFGPGTRLLVL.